This section outlines one TCR beta chain sequence together with its context. Its antigen is unknown. The input lacks base qualities; no much larger clone sits a single base away. To demonstrate the VDJtools post-analysis software, the study profiled TCR beta repertoires from the peripheral blood of 10 to 15 young patients with multiple sclerosis. The patients with multiple sclerosis were children and adolescents between roughly 6 and 15 years of age. To prepare the library, PCR was applied. The reads were generated on an Illumina HiSeq 2500. To reduce PCR and sequencing biases, unique molecular identifiers were built into the TCR beta cDNA libraries. Per 1 to 10 million input T cells, roughly 500,000 cDNA molecules were obtained, such that each molecule approximated one T cell. Patient libraries were prepared and sequenced with the same protocol used for the earlier healthy control dataset. Within a given batch, samples were prepared together, multiplexed and sequenced on the same HiSeq lane. The source study handled its data this way. MIGEC was used to process the raw barcoded reads, and molecular identifier groups with only a single read were discarded before consensus assembly and CDR3 extraction. Clonotype tables were post-analysed with VDJtools, and diversity was normalized by down-sampling all datasets to the smallest sample size. Repertoire overlap clustering matched CDR3 amino acid but not nucleotide sequences to correct batch-related cross-sample contamination. TCRdb reworked the public reads: Q25 trimming with fastp, MiXCR clone assembly, productive beta chains retained. Every entry covers one CDR3 protein and lists the most common genes and DNA from its rows. TCRdb, not the authors, supplied the V and J calls. This sample is represented by about 460,000 distinct CDR3 sequences; under 55% of them were singletons. The ten top clones hold roughly 12% of the sample.

The sample belongs to a study of post-analysis software for immune sequencing data (dated by TCRdb to the mid-2010s). A note on the overall study: Disease courses on record covered relapsing-remitting, secondary progressive and progressive-relapsing multiple sclerosis, though some patients had no subtype annotation. The patient repertoires were compared against roughly 12 previously published healthy control repertoires obtained from donors aged roughly 6 to 25 years. A subset of samples was prepared in parallel using single-end sample barcoding, then pooled and co-amplified after Illumina adapter ligation.

CDR1 and CDR2, looked up from the germline V gene (reference sequence), are SGHKS and YYEKEE. The CDR3, cysteine through phenylalanine, is 13 amino acids long. Only the CDR3 portion is preserved as DNA: 39 bases, with reading frame beginning at the first base. Findings and caveats that apply to the study as a whole: The multiple sclerosis patient group was slightly younger than the control group. Multiple sclerosis patients had significantly lower normalized Chao1 diversity than controls, a result that suggests substantial peripheral T-cell clonal expansion. Direct clustering with F measure revealed strong co-clustering of samples prepared in the same batch, which led to a batch-effect correction. Significantly higher frequencies in patients than in controls were found for a few TRBV segments, including TRBV5-6, TRBV5-1 and TRBV20-1.

The sequence is built from TRBV5-5 and TRBJ2-5; 9 of the junction bases match TRBD1. The DNA end is a closer match to TRBJ2-7, so the J assignment may be wrong. The source is a girl aged 5 to 17 with multiple sclerosis. The sequencing input was blood. Here the CDR3 is given as CASSYRQGDEQYF. In nucleotides, the sequence is TGTGCCAGCAGCTATCGACAGGGGGACGAGCAGTACTTC.